The sequence of this TCR beta chain was determined in a study of cytomegalovirus exposure and HLA in healthy donors. As for the study in general: The study placed 80% to 90% of its approximately 430 genotyped donors in the Caucasian-associated ancestry cluster. Overall study results and limits: The study carried out a later analysis of TCR beta sequences. It associated about 15,000 of them with specific HLA alleles at a false discovery rate of 0.05.

On this clone itself: Its antigen is as yet unknown.

The primer mix had 60 Vbeta and 13 Jbeta primers. Profiled with immunoSEQ multiplex PCR; TCRdb holds only in-frame clones, not every one. The table lists 95,000 to 150,000 clones, roughly 80% of them singletons. V gave up 0 bases and J gave up 5 bases, with 11 bases separating them. The CDR3 is made up of 15 amino acids. Germline V lookup: CDR1 SGDLS, CDR2 YYNGEE. Input material: PBMCs. This chain connects TRBV9 to TRBJ1-4; maybe TRBD1 (6 bases). This TCR was sampled from a woman aged 40-49 years in good health and CMV-seronegative. The CDR3 DNA follows: TGTGCCAGCAGCGTAGGAGGCCAGGGGAATGAAAAACTGTTTTTT. This translates into CASSVGGQGNEKLFF.